These 27 T cell receptor beta chains were all obtained from the same sample, sequenced in a study of cytomegalovirus exposure and HLA in healthy donors. The PCR ran on 60 Vbeta and 13 Jbeta primers. The method was immunoSEQ multiplex PCR; TCRdb's version includes in-frame clones alone and lacks a portion of them. This sample has 140,000 to 150,000 clones, with around 73% found just once. Sequences were obtained from PBMCs. These receptors were taken from a woman between 18 and 29 years old in good health and CMV-seronegative.

This clone was observed a handful of times. V usage is TRBV7-2 and J usage is TRBJ1-1; D is possibly TRBD1 (6 bases). CDR3 length: 13 residues. V shed 0 bases and J shed 6 bases, with 8 bases lying between them. The V gene's germline CDR1 is SGHTA and CDR2 FQGNSA. CDR3 residues: CASSLARGAEAFF. As DNA, the CDR3 is TGTGCCAGCAGCTTAGCCAGGGGCGCTGAAGCTTTCTTT.

The chain has TRBV30 and TRBJ2-5; TRBD2 matches at 16 bases. Germline CDR1 and CDR2: GTSNPN and SVGIG (reference sequence). V was clipped by 0 bases and J by 4 bases; unmatched bases: 20. The CDR3 is 22 residues long. CDR3 coding DNA: TGTGCCTGGAGTGTACTTGCCCCGGGACTAGCGGGAGGGGTTGGTCCAATAGAGACCCAGTACTTC. Amino acid sequence: CAWSVLAPGLAGGVGPIETQYF.

The chain is built from TRBV27 and TRBJ2-5; a weak D match, TRBD1 (6 bases). The CDR3 totals 14 residues. Trimming left V 3 bases short and J 2 bases short, with 10 bases between. Per germline, CDR1 MNHEY and CDR2 SMNVEV (reference sequence). DNA of the CDR3: TGTGCCAGCAGTTTTACAGGGTTTCAAGAGACCCAGTACTTC. Translation gives CASSFTGFQETQYF.

CDR3 in amino acids: CASSLTSGGASEQFF. DNA for the CDR3: TGCGCCAGCAGCTTGACTAGCGGGGGGGCCAGTGAGCAGTTCTTC. The V gene is TRBV5-1, the J gene TRBJ2-1, with 13 bases identical to TRBD2. V dropped 1 base and J dropped 9; count of bases not matched to a gene: 4. The length of the CDR3 is 15 residues. Germline V gives CDR1 SGHRS, CDR2 YFSETQ.

The chain is built from TRBV7-6 and TRBJ1-2, with a tentative D call TRBD1 (6 bases). Deletions cut 1 base from V and 4 bases from J, with 13 bases between. Germline assignment: CDR1 SGHVS and CDR2 FNYEAQ. The length of the CDR3 is 15 residues. CDR3 sequence (DNA): TGTGCCAGCAGCTTAGGGGTGGGGACACTCTATGGCTACACCTTC. The encoded protein is CASSLGVGTLYGYTF.

CDR3 sequence reads: CASSQDDSELFF. The DNA for the CDR3 is TGTGCCAGCAGCCAAGATGACAGTGAACTGTTTTTT. V gene TRBV4-2 combines with J gene TRBJ1-4; TRBD1 is a possible D gene (5 bases). V shed 0 bases and J shed 12 bases, with 8 bases lying between them. The CDR3 is made up of 12 amino acids. CDR1 is LGHNA, CDR2 YNFKEQ, per germline.

The chain carries TRBV9 and TRBJ2-2; D possibly corresponds to TRBD2 (7 bases). Germline V gene lookup returns CDR1 SGDLS and CDR2 YYNGEE. CDR3 length: 18 amino acids. Trimming took off 3 bases at V and 2 bases at J, with 20 bases between the two ends. The CDR3 reads CASSEWGGPLLNTGELFF. In nucleotides, the CDR3 is TGTGCCAGCAGCGAGTGGGGGGGGCCTCTCCTTAACACCGGGGAGCTGTTTTTT.

The V and J genes are TRBV19 and TRBJ1-2; D is possibly TRBD1 (6 bases). This CDR3 has 14 amino acids. Germline loops: CDR1 LNHDA, CDR2 SQIVND (reference sequence). V lost 8 bases and J 5 bases, leaving 18 bases between the germline ends. CDR3 coding DNA: TGTGCCAGTGAACCCGGGACATCTGAATATGGCTACACCTTC. The encoded protein is CASEPGTSEYGYTF. The whole variable domain, filled in from reference TRBV19 and TRBJ1-2, reads DGGITQSPKYLFRKEGQNVTLSCEQNLNHDAMYWYRQDPGQGLRLIYYSQIVNDFQKGDIAEGYSVSREKKESFPLTVTSAQKNPTAFYLCASEPGTSEYGYTFGSGTRLTVV.

This clone was observed a few times. The chain employs TRBV7-8 and TRBJ2-2; the D gene is possibly TRBD1 (6 bases). The CDR3 contains 15 residues. Germline CDR1 reads SGHVS; CDR2 reads FQNEAQ. V gave up 5 bases and J gave up 6 bases, with 16 bases separating them. The CDR3, as DNA: TGTGCCAGCAGCCCCTCCAGGGGCGGGCCCGGGGAGCTGTTTTTT. Protein: CASSPSRGGPGELFF.

Turning to this clone: Sequence at one end of the junction differs from germline and may be a read error. The chain employs TRBV15 and TRBJ1-6, with 7 bases identical to TRBD1. The CDR3 sequence is 12 residues long. Germline values: CDR1 LNHNV, CDR2 YYDKDF (reference sequence). The CDR3 DNA reads TGTGCCACCAGCGGAGTGGGGGACAGCGTTTTTTTT. It encodes CATSGVGDSVFF.

V is TRBV5-4 and J is TRBJ2-7, with 11 bases lining up with TRBD2. The junction had 10 bases not matched to a gene; V was cut back by 1 base and J by 4 bases. CDR1 and CDR2 from the germline V gene are SGHNT and YYREEE (reference sequence). The CDR3 length is 17 residues. CDR3 loop: CASSLLAGGTSGYEQYV. The CDR3 nucleotides read TGTGCCAGCAGCTTGTTGGCGGGGGGGACTAGCGGATACGAGCAGTACGTC.

The chain recombines TRBV18 with TRBJ1-1; D is ambiguous. Germline lookup yields CDR1 KGHSH and CDR2 LQKENI. V gave up 1 base and J gave up 2 bases, with 11 bases separating them. The CDR3 is 15 residues long. The CDR3 here is CASSPRFGSNTEAFF. CDR3 nucleotides: TGTGCCAGCTCACCACGGTTCGGGAGTAACACTGAAGCTTTCTTT. Full variable domain (remainder filled in from reference TRBV18 and TRBJ1-1): NAGVMQNPRHLVRRRGQEARLRCSPMKGHSHVYWYRQLPEEGLKFMVYLQKENIIDESGMPKERFSAEFPKEGPSILRIQQVVRGDSAAYFCASSPRFGSNTEAFFGQGTRLTVV.

The rearrangement uses TRBV6-1 and TRBJ2-3; TRBD2 agrees at 9 bases. The CDR3 is made up of 15 amino acids. CDR1 MNHNS and CDR2 SASEGT come from the germline V gene. V gave up 4 bases and J gave up 4 bases; unmatched junction bases: 6. The CDR3 DNA sequence: TGTGCCAGCAGTGGGCGGGGGGGCAGCGCAGATACGCAGTATTTT. Its translation: CASSGRGGSADTQYF.

This chain connects TRBV11-2 to TRBJ1-1, with D possibly matching TRBD1 (6 bases). V was trimmed by 5 bases and J by 5 bases, leaving 18 bases between them. Germline V lookup: CDR1 SGHAT, CDR2 FQNNGV. The CDR3 is 15 residues long. CDR3 sequence: CASSPPGLRGTEAFF. The CDR3 region has the DNA TGTGCCAGCAGCCCCCCGGGCCTAAGGGGGACTGAAGCTTTCTTT.

This clone was observed a handful of times. The chain uses TRBV14 and TRBJ1-3; maybe TRBD1 (6 bases). Germline V gene sequence: CDR1 SGHDN, CDR2 FVKESK. V lost 2 bases to trimming and J lost 4 bases, with 9 bases between them. The CDR3 has 14 residues. Here the CDR3 reads CASSQQGSGNTIYF. CDR3 bases: TGTGCCAGCAGCCAACAGGGGTCCGGAAACACCATATATTTT. Full variable domain (missing parts from reference TRBV14 and TRBJ1-3): EAGVTQFPSHSVIEKGQTVTLRCDPISGHDNLYWYRRVMGKEIKFLLHFVKESKQDESGMPNNRFLAERTGGTYSTLKVQPAELEDSGVYFCASSQQGSGNTIYFGEGSWLTVV.

CDR3 sequence: CASSQVPGGEETQYF. The CDR3 DNA is TGCGCCAGCAGCCAAGTCCCGGGGGGGGAAGAGACCCAGTACTTC. The chain recombines TRBV4-1 with TRBJ2-5, with 8 bases identical to TRBD2. V lost 1 base, J lost 3 bases, and 4 bases stayed unmatched. The germline V gene encodes CDR1 MGHRA and CDR2 YSYEKL. The CDR3 runs to 15 residues.

The chain carries TRBV11-2 and TRBJ1-1, with D tentatively TRBD1 (6 bases). Trimming left V 5 bases short and J 5 bases short, with 12 bases between. The CDR3 is 13 amino acids. Germline V lookup: CDR1 SGHAT, CDR2 FQNNGV. The CDR3 bases are TGTGCCAGCAGCGCCTCAGGGGAAACTGAAGCTTTCTTT. Its protein is CASSASGETEAFF.

This clone was counted only a few times. The V and J genes are TRBV6-5 and TRBJ1-1; TRBD1 aligns across 7 bases. CDR1 and CDR2 from the germline V gene are MNHEY and SVGAGI. The ends lost 7 bases at V and 4 bases at J; junction bases unmatched: 12. This CDR3 is built from 15 residues. CDR3 residues: CASKRTGAVTTEAFF. The CDR3 DNA is TGTGCCAGCAAACGGACAGGAGCCGTGACCACTGAAGCTTTCTTT.

The chain recombines TRBV7-2 with TRBJ2-3; 12 bases are a match to TRBD2. The length of the CDR3 is 15 residues. The germline gives CDR1 SGHTA, CDR2 FQGNSA. V lost 4 bases, J lost 6 bases, and 5 bases stayed unmatched. CDR3 residues: CASSWVLAGGDTQYF. CDR3 bases: TGTGCCAGCAGCTGGGTACTAGCGGGAGGCGATACGCAGTATTTT.

The chain couples TRBV5-6 to TRBJ1-1; possibly TRBD1 for D (6 bases). The V end was cut by 0 bases, the J end by 2 bases, with 23 bases between. From germline, CDR1 is SGHDT and CDR2 YYEEEE. The CDR3 has 19 residues. The DNA for the CDR3 is TGTGCCAGCAGCTTGGGATCCGGGACATCCATCTCGTTTAACACTGAAGCTTTCTTT. It encodes CASSLGSGTSISFNTEAFF.

The gene calls are TRBV27 and TRBJ2-7; D possibly corresponds to TRBD1 (6 bases). V was clipped by 5 bases and J by 5 bases, with 13 bases between them. Germline V lookup: CDR1 MNHEY, CDR2 SMNVEV (reference sequence). CDR3 size: 13 residues. The CDR3 coding sequence is TGTGCCAGCAGTGGGCAGGGGCGCCACGAGCAGTACTTC. Protein sequence: CASSGQGRHEQYF.

The V call is TRBV11-3, the J call TRBJ1-1; no clear D. Deletions cut 5 bases from V and 5 bases from J, with 12 bases between. Germline assignment: CDR1 SGHNT and CDR2 YENEEA. The CDR3 covers 13 residues. CDR3 sequence (DNA): TGTGCCAGCAGCCTCGGGCCGGGGACTGAAGCTTTCTTT. Amino acid sequence: CASSLGPGTEAFF.

This rearrangement joins TRBV6-1 to TRBJ1-2; 11 bases map to TRBD1. Germline V gene lookup returns CDR1 MNHNS and CDR2 SASEGT. V lost 6 bases, J lost 6 bases, and 9 bases stayed unmatched. This CDR3 spans 15 amino acids. The DNA of the CDR3 is TGTGCCAGCAGCCGAGGACAGGGGGCTGTGAATGGCTACACCTTC. Amino acid sequence: CASSRGQGAVNGYTF.

The genes are TRBV30 and TRBJ1-4; no clear D. This CDR3 comprises 12 residues. V lost 2 bases and J 7 bases, leaving 8 bases between the germline ends. The V gene's germline CDR1 is GTSNPN and CDR2 SVGIG (reference sequence). Written as DNA, the CDR3 is TGTGCCTGGAGTATTAGTAGTGAAAAACTGTTTTTT. Translating it yields CAWSISSEKLFF.

The chain carries TRBV28 and TRBJ1-5, with TRBD1 identical over 11 bases. The junction had 8 bases not matched to a gene; V was cut back by 6 bases and J by 1 base. The CDR3 consists of 17 residues. Germline-derived CDR1 and CDR2 are MDHEN and SYDVKM. Here the CDR3 reads CASRGGQGALSNQPQHF. The CDR3 coding sequence is TGTGCCAGCAGGGGCGGACAGGGGGCGCTCAGCAATCAGCCCCAGCATTTT.

The chain employs TRBV15 and TRBJ2-1; D is unresolved. This CDR3 spans 15 amino acids. Germline V gene sequence: CDR1 LNHNV, CDR2 YYDKDF (reference sequence). V was shortened by 1 base and J by 4 bases, with 11 bases between the two germline ends. As DNA, the CDR3 is TGTGCCACCAGCAGAGGAGTTGAGAATTACAATGAGCAGTTCTTC. Amino acids: CATSRGVENYNEQFF.

This sequence joins TRBV5-6 and TRBJ2-1, with D hard to call. With 2 bases removed from V and 5 bases from J, the gap between germline ends came to 8 bases. CDR1 and CDR2 (germline): SGHDT, YYEEEE. The CDR3 totals 13 residues. CDR3 sequence: CASSFGRDNEQFF. In DNA form, the CDR3 reads TGTGCCAGCAGCTTCGGTCGGGACAATGAGCAGTTCTTC.